What follows are 11 T cell receptor beta chains derived from one specimen sequenced in a study of T cells in tuberculosis. Measured with immunoSEQ multiplex PCR; TCRdb has only the in-frame clones, and not every one. The sample contains 55,000 to 65,000 clones, 80% to 85% of which appear only once. Cells were sorted from thawed PBMC rested overnight and stained with GMM-loaded CD1B tetramer, viability dye and anti-CD3. C32 glucose monomycolate from Rhodococcus equi was loaded onto the CD1B tetramers. The sample taken for sequencing was CD1b-GMM tetramer-negative cells sorted from PBMCs. These receptors came from an adult woman with latent tuberculosis.

V is TRBV5-1 and J is TRBJ1-1; D is ambiguous. V shed 0 bases and J shed 4 bases, with 7 bases lying between them. Germline V gene sequence: CDR1 SGHRS, CDR2 YFSETQ. The CDR3 consists of 13 residues. CDR3 sequence: CASSLDLLTEAFF. DNA of the CDR3: TGCGCCAGCAGCTTGGATCTACTCACTGAAGCTTTCTTT.

This clone was counted a single time. The chain carries TRBV15 and TRBJ2-2; 8 nucleotides match TRBD1. CDR1 and CDR2 from the germline V gene are LNHNV and YYDKDF (reference sequence). The CDR3 consists of 15 residues. J lost 7 bases, V lost 0 bases, and 4 bases had no gene match. CDR3 sequence reads: CATSRDRGRGGELFF. The CDR3 nucleotides read TGTGCCACCAGCAGAGACAGGGGGCGGGGCGGGGAGCTGTTTTTT.

Only a few counts were recorded for this clone. The rearrangement uses TRBV5-5 and TRBJ2-4; 10 nucleotides align to TRBD1. CDR3 size: 17 residues. V was pared by 4 bases and J by 9 bases, with 16 bases of the junction left unmatched. CDR1 SGHKS and CDR2 YYEKEE come from the germline V gene (reference sequence). CDR3 nucleotide sequence: TGTGCCAGCAGCCCGATCCGGGACAGGGGTGCGCGGAGCATTCAGTACTTC. Encoded protein: CASSPIRDRGARSIQYF.

The CDR3 nucleotides are TGTGCCAGCTCACCAGAATCAAAGCGCTATGAAGCTTTCTTT. Protein: CASSPESKRYEAFF. J is TRBJ1-1 and V is TRBV18; D unresolved. The CDR3 extends over 14 amino acids. Trimming pared 2 bases from V and 7 bases from J, leaving 14 bases between. Germline CDR1 reads KGHSH; CDR2 reads LQKENI.

By share, this clone ranks as large. The chain combines TRBV5-1 with TRBJ1-1; 8 bases line up with TRBD1. Germline values: CDR1 SGHRS, CDR2 YFSETQ. This CDR3 spans 15 amino acids. The V and J ends lost 3 bases and 1 base, in that order; junction bases with no gene match: 5. In DNA, the CDR3 is TGCGCCAGCAGCTCTGGACAGGGATCGAACACTGAAGCTTTCTTT. Translation: CASSSGQGSNTEAFF.

J is TRBJ1-1 and V is TRBV28, with 9 positions matching TRBD1. CDR3 length equals 15 residues. Germline CDR1 MDHEN, CDR2 SYDVKM. V was pared by 2 bases and J by 3 bases, with 4 bases of the junction left unmatched. Here the CDR3 DNA reads TGTGCCAGCAGTTTAACAGGGGGCGGGGACACTGAAGCTTTCTTT. Its protein product is CASSLTGGGDTEAFF.

This sequence joins TRBV7-9 and TRBJ1-1, with 8 bases identical to TRBD1. Trimming at V came to 5 bases and at J to 6 bases, leaving 8 bases not matched to a gene. The germline gives CDR1 SEHNR, CDR2 FQNEAQ (reference sequence). The CDR3 runs 14 residues. Here the CDR3 reads CASSLSDRVAEAFF. The CDR3 nucleotides read TGTGCCAGCAGCCTCTCGGACAGGGTCGCTGAAGCTTTCTTT. Full variable domain (missing parts from reference TRBV7-9 and TRBJ1-1): DTGVSQNPRHKITKRGQNVTFRCDPISEHNRLYWYRQTLGQGPEFLTYFQNEAQLEKSRLLSDRFSAERPKGSFSTLEIQRTEQGDSAMYLCASSLSDRVAEAFFGQGTRLTVV.

The chain employs TRBV6-6 and TRBJ1-2; perhaps TRBD1 as D (5 bases). Trimming shortened V by 3 bases and J by 8 bases, and 13 bases separated the two germline ends. Germline V gene data show CDR1 as MNHNY and CDR2 as SVGAGI (reference sequence). The CDR3 loop spans 13 amino acids. CDR3: CASSYSDRGGYTF. CDR3 in DNA: TGTGCCAGCAGTTATTCTGACAGAGGAGGCTACACCTTC.

V gene TRBV30 combines with J gene TRBJ1-1; unclear D gene. Germline V lookup: CDR1 GTSNPN, CDR2 SVGIG (reference sequence). CDR3 length: 13 residues. Trimming took off 0 bases at V and 1 base at J, with 6 bases between the two ends. CDR3 DNA sequence: TGTGCCTGGAGTGTAAACAGGAACACTGAAGCTTTCTTT. Amino acids: CAWSVNRNTEAFF.

The V call is TRBV5-6, the J call TRBJ2-2; 9 positions agree with TRBD1. The CDR3 spans 16 residues. V lost 4 bases, J lost 4 bases, and 8 bases stayed unmatched. CDR1 and CDR2 (germline): SGHDT, YYEEEE. The CDR3 region is CASSHGTGRTTGELFF. The CDR3, as DNA: TGTGCCAGCAGCCACGGGACAGGGAGGACCACCGGGGAGCTGTTTTTT.

The CDR3 sequence: CASSPSGGDYNEQFF. The CDR3 DNA follows: TGTGCCAGCTCACCATCGGGAGGGGACTACAATGAGCAGTTCTTC. The rearrangement uses TRBV18 and TRBJ2-1; 8 nucleotides line up with TRBD2. V shed 2 bases, J shed 3 bases, and the junction held 3 bases outside the gene matches. Germline V CDR1 and CDR2: KGHSH, LQKENI. The CDR3 is 15 amino acids.